The 13 T cell receptor beta chains presented below share a single source sample, sequenced in a study of human T cells and chemical hapten exposure. MiXCR, run by TCRdb on the RACE reads, gives a single entry per CDR3 protein. The sample yields 97,000 or so distinct CDR3 sequences, 27% seen once. Noted time point: patch test 3, about 24 weeks after DPC sensitization. Sample treatment: therapeutic diphenylcyclopropenone sensitization with weekly scalp DPC. Here the sequenced sample was whole blood, taken in connection with sensitization to the hapten diphenylcyclopropenone (DPC). The receptor source for this set is a man aged 40-55 years with alopecia areata. Some clones in this sample may be carry-over from other donors' samples.

With respect to this clonotype: A clone one base away is much larger, so this may be a read error. The V and J genes are TRBV21-1 and TRBJ2-1; TRBD2 was called by the table and not checked on the DNA. TRBV21-1 counts as a pseudogene. The CDR3 is 16 amino acids. The chain's CDR3 is CASSKGGLAEYNEQFF. The CDR3, as DNA: TGTGCCAGCAGCAAAGGGGGACTAGCGGAGTACAATGAGCAGTTCTTC.

This clonotype appeared a single time. J is TRBJ2-7 and V is TRBV18; possibly TRBD1 for D (6 bases). Trimming removed 2 bases at V and 6 bases at J, with 11 bases between. The CDR3 consists of 13 residues. Germline V gene data show CDR1 as KGHSH and CDR2 as LQKENI. For the CDR3, the DNA is TGTGCCAGCTCACCAGGGGGCCGCGCCGAGCAGTACTTC. Residues: CASSPGGRAEQYF.

The V gene is TRBV20-1, the J gene TRBJ2-3, with D unclear. Germline V gene sequence: CDR1 DFQATT, CDR2 SNEGSKA (reference sequence). The CDR3 has 16 residues. V lost 0 bases and J 0 bases, leaving 13 bases between the germline ends. The CDR3 is CSARDPQGLSTDTQYF. DNA for the CDR3: TGCAGTGCTAGAGATCCACAAGGGTTAAGCACAGATACGCAGTATTTT.

The chain combines TRBV24-1 with TRBJ2-2, with D perhaps TRBD1 (5 bases). Germline V lookup: CDR1 KGHDR, CDR2 SFDVKD. This CDR3 has 13 amino acids. Trimming shortened V by 9 bases and J by 1 base, and 8 bases separated the two germline ends. The CDR3 is CATRRGNTGELFF. CDR3 coding DNA: TGTGCCACCCGTAGGGGGAACACCGGGGAGCTGTTTTTT.

This clonotype occurred a few times. The chain is built from TRBV3-1 and TRBJ2-7, with D maybe TRBD1 (5 bases). The ends were cut back, 0 bases at V and 3 bases at J, with 21 bases in the middle. CDR3 length equals 18 residues. Germline-derived CDR1 and CDR2 are LGHDT and YNNKEL (reference sequence). The CDR3 is CASSQDGPEAGIVYEQYF. DNA of the CDR3: TGTGCCAGCAGCCAAGATGGACCCGAAGCAGGGATCGTCTACGAGCAGTACTTC.

This clonotype was detected only a few times. V and J are TRBV12-3 or TRBV12-4 and TRBJ2-7; weak D call: TRBD2 (5 bases). CDR3 length: 14 residues. Trimming took off 6 bases at V and 1 base at J, with 13 bases between the two ends. Written as DNA, the CDR3 is TGTGCCAGCAGGTCCGGATCGGGGTCCTACGAGCAGTACTTC. It yields the protein CASRSGSGSYEQYF.

The genes are TRBV21-1 and TRBJ2-1; the table's D call, TRBD1, was not checked against the DNA. TRBV21-1 constitutes a pseudogene. The CDR3 loop spans 19 amino acids. The CDR3 sequence is CASSNFHGGIRDRYNEQFF. The CDR3 DNA is TGTGCCAGCAGCAATTTTCACGGGGGGATCCGGGACAGGTACAATGAGCAGTTCTTC.

This clonotype was counted between two and nine times. CDR3: CSARGSGVYEQYF. CDR3 nucleotide sequence: TGCAGTGCTAGAGGTAGCGGAGTTTACGAGCAGTACTTC. The genes are TRBV20-1 and TRBJ2-7, with D perhaps matching TRBD2 (6 bases). The V end was cut by 1 base, the J end by 4 bases, with 11 bases between. Germline V gene sequence: CDR1 DFQATT, CDR2 SNEGSKA (reference sequence). This CDR3 contains 13 residues.

The V call is TRBV6-5, the J call TRBJ2-7; D ambiguous. The CDR3 covers 12 residues. V lost 6 bases to trimming and J lost 6 bases, with 12 bases between them. Germline V gene data show CDR1 as MNHEY and CDR2 as SVGAGI. The DNA for the CDR3 is TGTGCCAGCAGAACCCCAGGCGGCGAGCAGTACTTC. Protein product: CASRTPGGEQYF.

The genes are TRBV27 and TRBJ1-5; 8 bases agree with TRBD1. Germline CDR1 MNHEY, CDR2 SMNVEV (reference sequence). V was pared by 6 bases and J by 5 bases, with 12 bases of the junction left unmatched. The CDR3 sequence is 16 residues long. The CDR3 DNA sequence: TGTGCCAGCAGGGGGACCTACACAGGGGGTGATCAGCCCCAGCATTTT. Translation gives CASRGTYTGGDQPQHF.

V usage is TRBV30 and J usage is TRBJ1-1; the D is unclear. V was cut by 6 bases and J by 1 base, with 12 bases left in between. The CDR3 sequence is 13 residues long. The germline V gene has CDR1 GTSNPN and CDR2 SVGIG (reference sequence). The DNA of the CDR3 is TGTGCCTGTCAGGCCATGGGGAACACTGAAGCTTTCTTT. It encodes CACQAMGNTEAFF.

This clonotype was recorded a few times. This chain uses TRBV20-1 with TRBJ2-7; TRBD2 matches at 7 bases. CDR3 size: 13 residues. Germline lookup yields CDR1 DFQATT and CDR2 SNEGSKA (reference sequence). Unmatched junction bases numbered 6, after V lost 3 bases and J lost 4 bases. The CDR3 bases are TGCAGTGCTAGGGAGCAGGGAGGGTACGAGCAGTACTTC. Translating it yields CSAREQGGYEQYF.

The chain couples TRBV3-1 to TRBJ2-7, with D perhaps matching TRBD2 (6 bases). V lost 4 bases to trimming and J lost 6 bases, with 13 bases between them. From germline, CDR1 is LGHDT and CDR2 YNNKEL (reference sequence). The CDR3 spans 13 residues. The CDR3 is CASSRASAREQYF. The CDR3 coding sequence is TGTGCCAGCAGCCGCGCTAGCGCCCGCGAGCAGTACTTC.